The source of this T cell receptor (beta chain) is a study of OX40 agonist ivuxolimab in advanced cancers. Study summary: Mean age 60 years, range 23 to 79; roughly 80% male.

TCRdb keeps only in-frame clones here, not all; method: immunoSEQ multiplex PCR. The table has 75,000 to 95,000 clones, about 80% seen once. The germline V gene encodes CDR1 SEHNR and CDR2 FQNEAQ (reference sequence). V was trimmed by 3 bases and J by 5 bases, leaving 21 bases between them. This CDR3 spans 17 amino acids. The chain joins TRBV7-9 to TRBJ2-3; either TRBD1 or TRBD2 may fit D (5 bases each). The sample consisted of CD4+ or CD8+ T cells sorted from blood, taken in a trial of the OX40 agonist ivuxolimab. The sequence came from an adult with an advanced solid tumor such as melanoma, head and neck, liver or kidney cancer. The CDR3 sequence is CASSFDPSMVRGDTQYF. As DNA, the CDR3 is TGTGCCAGCAGCTTTGATCCGTCTATGGTGAGGGGAGATACGCAGTATTTT. Looking up the rest from reference TRBV7-9 and TRBJ2-3 gives the full variable domain: DTGVSQNPRHKITKRGQNVTFRCDPISEHNRLYWYRQTLGQGPEFLTYFQNEAQLEKSRLLSDRFSAERPKGSFSTLEIQRTEQGDSAMYLCASSFDPSMVRGDTQYFGPGTRLTVL.